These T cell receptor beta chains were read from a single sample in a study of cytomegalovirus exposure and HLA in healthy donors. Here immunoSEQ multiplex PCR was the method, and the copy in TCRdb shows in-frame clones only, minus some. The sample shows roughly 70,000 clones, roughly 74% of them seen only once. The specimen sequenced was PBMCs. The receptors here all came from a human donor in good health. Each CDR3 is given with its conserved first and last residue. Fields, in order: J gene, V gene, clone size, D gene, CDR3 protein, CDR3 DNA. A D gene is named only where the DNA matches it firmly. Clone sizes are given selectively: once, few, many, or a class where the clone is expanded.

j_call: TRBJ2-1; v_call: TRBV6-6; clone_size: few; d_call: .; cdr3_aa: CASSLGLFNEQFF; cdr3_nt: TGTGCCAGCAGCCTCGGACTCTTCAATGAGCAGTTCTTC
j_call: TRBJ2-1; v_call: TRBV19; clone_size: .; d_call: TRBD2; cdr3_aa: CASSIDVGGPLDEQFF; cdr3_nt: TGTGCCAGTAGTATAGATGTGGGAGGGCCATTGGATGAGCAGTTCTTC
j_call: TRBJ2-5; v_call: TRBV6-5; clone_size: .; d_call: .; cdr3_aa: CASSPLARGVETQYF; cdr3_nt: TGTGCCAGCAGCCCCCTTGCCAGGGGGGTAGAGACCCAGTACTTC
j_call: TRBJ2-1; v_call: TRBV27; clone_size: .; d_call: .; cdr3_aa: CASSLSIYNEQFF; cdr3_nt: TGTGCCAGCAGTTTATCCATTTACAATGAGCAGTTCTTC
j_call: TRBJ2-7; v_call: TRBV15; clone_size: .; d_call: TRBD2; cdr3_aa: CATSRLSGRSTYEQYF; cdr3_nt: TGTGCCACCAGCAGATTAAGCGGGAGGAGTACCTACGAGCAGTACTTC
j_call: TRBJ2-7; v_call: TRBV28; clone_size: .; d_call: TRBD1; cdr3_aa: CASNSGGTGVRKQYF; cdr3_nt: TGTGCCAGCAACTCTGGGGGGACAGGGGTTAGGAAGCAGTACTTC
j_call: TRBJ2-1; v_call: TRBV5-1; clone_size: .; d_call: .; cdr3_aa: CASSQGFLEVNEQFF; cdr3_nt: TGCGCCAGCAGCCAGGGGTTCCTGGAAGTTAATGAGCAGTTCTTC
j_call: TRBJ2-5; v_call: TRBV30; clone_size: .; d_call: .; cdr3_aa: CARRPGQGKTQYF; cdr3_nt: TGTGCCAGGAGGCCTGGCCAGGGAAAGACCCAGTACTTC
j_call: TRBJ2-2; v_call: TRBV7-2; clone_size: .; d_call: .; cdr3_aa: CASSPRTLLTNTGELFF; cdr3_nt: TGTGCCAGCAGCCCCCGCACTCTCCTGACGAACACCGGGGAGCTGTTTTTT
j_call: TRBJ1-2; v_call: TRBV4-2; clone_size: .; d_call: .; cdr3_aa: CASSQEPQRGGYTF; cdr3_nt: TGTGCCAGCAGCCAAGAGCCCCAGCGGGGGGGCTACACCTTC
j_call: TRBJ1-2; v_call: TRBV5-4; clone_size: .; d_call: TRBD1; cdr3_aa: CASSLVTGGLGYTF; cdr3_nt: TGTGCCAGCAGCTTGGTCACAGGGGGCCTAGGCTACACCTTC
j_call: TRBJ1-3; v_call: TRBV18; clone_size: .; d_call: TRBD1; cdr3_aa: CASSPLTGVLAGNTIYF; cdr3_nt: TGTGCCAGCTCACCATTAACAGGGGTGCTGGCTGGAAACACCATATATTTT
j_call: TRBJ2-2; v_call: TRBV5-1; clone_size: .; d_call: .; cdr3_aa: CASSEGNTGELFF; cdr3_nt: TGCGCCAGCAGCGAGGGGAACACCGGGGAGCTGTTTTTT
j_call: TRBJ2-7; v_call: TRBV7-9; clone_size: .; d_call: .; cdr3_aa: CASSLGRGAHEQYF; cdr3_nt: TGTGCCAGCAGCTTAGGACGGGGGGCCCACGAGCAGTACTTC
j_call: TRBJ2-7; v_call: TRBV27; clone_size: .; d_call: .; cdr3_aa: CASSYRETYEQYF; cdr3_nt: TGTGCCAGCAGTTACCGGGAAACCTACGAGCAGTACTTC
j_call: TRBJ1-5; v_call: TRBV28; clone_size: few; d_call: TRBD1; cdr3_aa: CASGSLTGGNQPQHF; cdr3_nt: TGTGCCAGCGGCTCTCTGACAGGGGGTAATCAGCCCCAGCATTTT
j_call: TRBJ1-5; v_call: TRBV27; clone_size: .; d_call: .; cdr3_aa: CASSPPRGEQVNQPQHF; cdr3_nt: TGTGCCAGCAGTCCGCCCAGGGGAGAACAGGTCAATCAGCCCCAGCATTTT
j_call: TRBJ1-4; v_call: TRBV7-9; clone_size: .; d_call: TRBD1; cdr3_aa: CASNEPGQGREKLFF; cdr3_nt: TGTGCCAGCAACGAACCGGGACAGGGGCGAGAAAAACTGTTTTTT
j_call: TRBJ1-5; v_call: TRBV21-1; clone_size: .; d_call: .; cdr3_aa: CASDLRETGFQNSNQPQHF; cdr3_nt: TGTGCCAGCGACCTTAGGGAGACAGGGTTCCAAAATAGCAATCAGCCCCAGCATTTT
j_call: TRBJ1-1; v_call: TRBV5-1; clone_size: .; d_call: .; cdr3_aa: CASSSPGHPDNTEAFF; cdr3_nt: TGCGCCAGCAGCTCGCCGGGACACCCCGATAACACTGAAGCTTTCTTT
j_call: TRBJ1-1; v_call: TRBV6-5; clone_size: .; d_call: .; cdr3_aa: CASSEAGGSTEAFF; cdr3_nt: TGTGCCAGCAGCGAGGCGGGGGGGAGCACTGAAGCTTTCTTT
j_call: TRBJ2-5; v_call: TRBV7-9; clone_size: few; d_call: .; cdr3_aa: CASSLAAGEETQYF; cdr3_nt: TGTGCCAGCAGCTTAGCGGCGGGCGAAGAGACCCAGTACTTC
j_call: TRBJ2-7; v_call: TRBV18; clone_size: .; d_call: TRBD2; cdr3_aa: CASSPPLTSGYEQYF; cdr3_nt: TGTGCCAGCTCACCTCCGTTGACTAGCGGCTACGAGCAGTACTTC
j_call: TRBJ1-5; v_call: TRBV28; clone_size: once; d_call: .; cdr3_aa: CASSSQDQPQHF; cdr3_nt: TGTGCCAGCAGTTCACAGGATCAGCCCCAGCATTTT
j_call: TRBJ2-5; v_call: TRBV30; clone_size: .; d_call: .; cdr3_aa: CAWSVLPGLETQYF; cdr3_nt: TGTGCCTGGAGTGTACTCCCAGGGTTGGAGACCCAGTACTTC
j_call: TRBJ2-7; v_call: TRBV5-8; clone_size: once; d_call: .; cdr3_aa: CASSFSYEQYF; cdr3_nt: TGTGCCAGCAGCTTCTCATACGAGCAGTACTTC
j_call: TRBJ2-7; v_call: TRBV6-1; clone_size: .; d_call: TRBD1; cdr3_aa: CASSEGGVLDRRYEQYF; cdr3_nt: TGTGCCAGCAGTGAAGGGGGAGTATTGGACAGGCGTTACGAGCAGTACTTC
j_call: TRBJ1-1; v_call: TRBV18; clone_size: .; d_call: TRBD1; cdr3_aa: CASSTRGSEAFF; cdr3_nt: TGTGCCAGCTCAACCAGGGGGTCTGAAGCTTTCTTT
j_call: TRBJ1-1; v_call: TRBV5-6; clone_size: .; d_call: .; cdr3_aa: CASSYTGTEAFF; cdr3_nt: TGTGCCAGCAGCTATACGGGCACTGAAGCTTTCTTT
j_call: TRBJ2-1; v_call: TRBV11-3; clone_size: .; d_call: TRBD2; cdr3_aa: CASRPSGSIEQFF; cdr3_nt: TGTGCCAGCAGACCTAGCGGGAGTATTGAGCAGTTCTTC
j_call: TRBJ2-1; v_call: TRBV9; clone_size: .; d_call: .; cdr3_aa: CASSVGGSGNNEQFF; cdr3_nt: TGTGCCAGCAGCGTAGGGGGTAGCGGCAACAATGAGCAGTTCTTC
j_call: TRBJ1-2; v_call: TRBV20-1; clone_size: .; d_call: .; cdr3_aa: CSAKDSAGHTF; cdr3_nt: TGCAGTGCTAAGGACAGCGCTGGCCACACCTTC
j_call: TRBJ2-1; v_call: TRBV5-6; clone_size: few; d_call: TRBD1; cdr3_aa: CASSSTGQVLGNEQFF; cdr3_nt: TGTGCCAGCAGCTCAACGGGACAGGTTTTAGGCAATGAGCAGTTCTTC
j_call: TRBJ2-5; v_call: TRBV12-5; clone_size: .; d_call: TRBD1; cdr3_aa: CASVLTGTGRRIETQYF; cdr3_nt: TGTGCTAGTGTTCTGACTGGGACAGGGAGAAGGATAGAGACCCAGTACTTC
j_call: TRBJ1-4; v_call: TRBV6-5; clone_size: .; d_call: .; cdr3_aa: CASSYGRPGKLFF; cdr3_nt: TGTGCCAGCAGTTACGGACGGCCGGGGAAACTGTTTTTT
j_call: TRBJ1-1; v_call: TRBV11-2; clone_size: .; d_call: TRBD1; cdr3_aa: CASSPRQGYTEAFF; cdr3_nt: TGTGCCAGCAGCCCGAGACAGGGGTACACTGAAGCTTTCTTT
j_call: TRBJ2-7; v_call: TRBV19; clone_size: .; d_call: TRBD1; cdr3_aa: CASRRGQAYEQYF; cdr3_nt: TGTGCCAGTAGGCGTGGACAGGCCTACGAGCAGTACTTC
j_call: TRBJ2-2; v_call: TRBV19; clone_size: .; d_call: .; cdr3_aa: CASSIEAQGYTGELFF; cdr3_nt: TGTGCCAGTAGTATAGAGGCACAGGGCTACACCGGGGAGCTGTTTTTT
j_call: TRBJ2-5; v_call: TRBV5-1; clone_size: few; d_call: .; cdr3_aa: CASSSKGVETQYF; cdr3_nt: TGCGCCAGCAGCTCGAAAGGGGTCGAGACCCAGTACTTC
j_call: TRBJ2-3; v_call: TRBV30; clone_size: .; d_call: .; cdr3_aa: CAWSVMQGGEDTQYF; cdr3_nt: TGTGCCTGGAGTGTAATGCAGGGGGGAGAAGATACGCAGTATTTT
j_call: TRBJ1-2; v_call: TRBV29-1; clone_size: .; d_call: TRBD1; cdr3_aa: CSVHTGGSGGYTF; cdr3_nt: TGCAGCGTTCATACAGGGGGGTCGGGTGGCTACACCTTC
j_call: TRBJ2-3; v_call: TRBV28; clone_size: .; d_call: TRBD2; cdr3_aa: CASRYEGTSGNTDTQYF; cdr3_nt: TGTGCCAGCAGATACGAAGGGACTAGCGGAAACACAGATACGCAGTATTTT